Listed here are 2 T cell receptor beta chains from one sample, sequenced in a study of cytomegalovirus exposure and HLA in healthy donors. Primers: 60 Vbeta forward and 13 Jbeta reverse. The assay was immunoSEQ multiplex PCR, and TCRdb's table has in-frame clones only and misses some. Of some 110,000 clones in the sample, approximately 78% were seen once. Sequencing was done on a sample of PBMCs. The receptor source for this set is a middle-aged woman in good health and CMV-seronegative.

V usage is TRBV11-2 and J usage is TRBJ1-1; D uncertain. The V gene lost 4 bases and the J gene lost 6 bases, with 12 bases spanning the gap. The CDR3 is 13 amino acids. Germline CDR1 is SGHAT and CDR2 is FQNNGV. The CDR3 sequence: CASSSIGGSEAFF. CDR3 in DNA: TGTGCCAGCAGCTCAATCGGAGGGTCTGAAGCTTTCTTT. The full variable domain, in which reference TRBV11-2 and TRBJ1-1 provide the parts outside the CDR3, is EAGVAQSPRYKIIEKRQSVAFWCNPISGHATLYWYQQILGQGPKLLIQFQNNGVVDDSQLPKDRFSAERLKGVDSTLKIQPAKLEDSAVYLCASSSIGGSEAFFGQGTRLTVV.

The gene calls are TRBV5-1 and TRBJ1-2; no clear D. The CDR3 extends over 14 amino acids. V lost 4 bases and J 0 bases, leaving 10 bases between the germline ends. Germline V CDR1 and CDR2: SGHRS, YFSETQ. Written as DNA, the CDR3 is TGCGCCAGCAGCCCGCGGGTTTCTAACTATGGCTACACCTTC. Translation gives CASSPRVSNYGYTF. Filled out from reference TRBV5-1 and TRBJ1-2, the complete variable domain reads KAGVTQTPRYLIKTRGQQVTLSCSPISGHRSVSWYQQTPGQGLQFLFEYFSETQRNKGNFPGRFSGRQFSNSRSEMNVSTLELGDSALYLCASSPRVSNYGYTFGSGTRLTVV.